The TCR beta chain under discussion was sequenced for a study of blood T cell repertoires in COVID-19. Study details: From the United States, Italy and Spain came samples of acute and convalescent COVID-19. PBMCs, B-cell-depleted T cells, or T cells were the source of the cDNA or gDNA that made up the material.

Germline V gene lookup returns CDR1 MNHEY and CDR2 SVGAGI. This CDR3 spans 12 amino acids. Trimming took 6 bases from V and 10 from J; bases not matched to a gene: 1. Some clones are missing from TCRdb's copy, which holds only in-frame ones; the method was immunoSEQ multiplex PCR. The data hold roughly 180,000 clones, with about three quarters observed a single time. Source material: peripheral blood. The V gene is TRBV6-5, the J gene TRBJ1-6, with 9 bases fitting TRBD1. The source is a woman older than 75 with COVID-19, enrolled during active disease. CDR3 DNA: TGTGCCAGCAGAGGACAGGGGTCACCCCTCCACTTT. Translation gives CASRGQGSPLHF.